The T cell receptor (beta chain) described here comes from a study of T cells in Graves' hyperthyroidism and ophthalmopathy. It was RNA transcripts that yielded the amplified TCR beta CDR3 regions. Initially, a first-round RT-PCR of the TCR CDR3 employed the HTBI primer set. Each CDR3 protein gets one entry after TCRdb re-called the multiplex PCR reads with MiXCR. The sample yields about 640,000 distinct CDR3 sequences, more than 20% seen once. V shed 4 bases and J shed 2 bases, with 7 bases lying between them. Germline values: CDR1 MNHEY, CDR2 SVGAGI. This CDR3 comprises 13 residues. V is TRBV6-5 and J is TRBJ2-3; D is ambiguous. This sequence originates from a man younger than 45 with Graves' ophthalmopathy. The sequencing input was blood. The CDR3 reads CASSSGYTDTQYF. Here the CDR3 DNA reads TGTGCCAGCAGTTCCGGCTACACAGATACGCAGTATTTT.